This T cell receptor beta chain was identified during a study of regulatory T cells in long-lasting Graves disease. Overall study context: Newly diagnosed Graves' patients took antithyroid drugs under 3 months.

Looked up from germline, CDR1 is SGHDT and CDR2 is YYEEEE. V lost 0 bases and J 6 bases, leaving 12 bases between the germline ends. The CDR3 consists of 14 residues. For TCR beta, libraries came from iRepertoire HTBI primers and Arm-PCR of CDR3 regions. TCRdb called the multiplex PCR reads again in MiXCR, with one record for every CDR3 protein. The sample consists of about 440,000 distinct CDR3 sequences, 15% of them appearing once. The time point: newly diagnosed GD, antithyroid drugs for less than 3 months. Isolated PBMC RNA provided the starting material for the TCR library. These same data were also listed under a study on T cells in Graves' hyperthyroidism and ophthalmopathy.

Sequenced here: peripheral blood mononuclear cells (PBMCs), sampled at new diagnosis, from a patient treated with antithyroid drugs. This clonotype was sampled from a woman aged 30 to 39 with Graves disease. The chain couples TRBV5-6 to TRBJ1-1; no firm D call. CDR3 amino acids: CASSLGLGRAEAFF. DNA of the CDR3: TGTGCCAGCAGCTTGGGGCTCGGTAGGGCTGAAGCTTTCTTT.